This T cell receptor beta chain was documented in a study of beta chain features in type 1 diabetes. Whole-study results and caveats: Sampled from patients, naive, central memory and Treg TCRB repertoires appeared more similar than those sampled from healthy donors.

Expressed TCRB transcripts were sequenced after all isolated RNA was converted to cDNA. Produced via immunoSEQ multiplex PCR; TCRdb's table is partial and in-frame only. The table has some 45,000 clones, around 50% seen once. Concerning this clone: The antigen is undetermined.

Germline CDR1 and CDR2: SGHAT and FQNNGV. CDR3 size: 16 residues. V was clipped by 8 bases and J by 5 bases, with 23 bases between them. Source material: Tregs from blood. This rearrangement joins TRBV11-2 to TRBJ2-3; perhaps TRBD2 as D (6 bases). This clonotype was sampled from a woman between 18 and 29 years old in good health. CDR3 DNA sequence: TGTGCCAGCCGACGGGGGTTGCGACAAGACGGAGATACGCAGTATTTT. Protein: CASRRGLRQDGDTQYF. The whole variable domain, filled in from reference TRBV11-2 and TRBJ2-3, reads EAGVAQSPRYKIIEKRQSVAFWCNPISGHATLYWYQQILGQGPKLLIQFQNNGVVDDSQLPKDRFSAERLKGVDSTLKIQPAKLEDSAVYLCASRRGLRQDGDTQYFGPGTRLTVL.